This entry is about one T cell receptor beta chain. This specimen belongs to a study of blood T cell repertoires in COVID-19. The overall study: COVID-19 samples, acute and convalescent, were from the United States, Italy and Spain.

The germline gives CDR1 LGHDT, CDR2 YNNKEL (reference sequence). Deletions cut 2 bases from V and 10 bases from J, with 12 bases between. The CDR3 has 13 amino acids. The repertoire was sequenced with immunoSEQ multiplex PCR; TCRdb's copy has only in-frame clones and lacks some. The sample has 65,000 to 70,000 clones; about 86% are singletons. The specimen sequenced was peripheral blood. The source is a man aged 40-55 years with COVID-19, enrolled during active disease. The chain recombines TRBV3-1 (or the pseudogene TRBV3-2) with TRBJ1-3; possible D gene TRBD1, 6 bases. The CDR3 here is CASSQRGRGTIYF. CDR3 DNA: TGTGCCAGCAGCCAAAGAGGGAGGGGGACCATATATTTT.